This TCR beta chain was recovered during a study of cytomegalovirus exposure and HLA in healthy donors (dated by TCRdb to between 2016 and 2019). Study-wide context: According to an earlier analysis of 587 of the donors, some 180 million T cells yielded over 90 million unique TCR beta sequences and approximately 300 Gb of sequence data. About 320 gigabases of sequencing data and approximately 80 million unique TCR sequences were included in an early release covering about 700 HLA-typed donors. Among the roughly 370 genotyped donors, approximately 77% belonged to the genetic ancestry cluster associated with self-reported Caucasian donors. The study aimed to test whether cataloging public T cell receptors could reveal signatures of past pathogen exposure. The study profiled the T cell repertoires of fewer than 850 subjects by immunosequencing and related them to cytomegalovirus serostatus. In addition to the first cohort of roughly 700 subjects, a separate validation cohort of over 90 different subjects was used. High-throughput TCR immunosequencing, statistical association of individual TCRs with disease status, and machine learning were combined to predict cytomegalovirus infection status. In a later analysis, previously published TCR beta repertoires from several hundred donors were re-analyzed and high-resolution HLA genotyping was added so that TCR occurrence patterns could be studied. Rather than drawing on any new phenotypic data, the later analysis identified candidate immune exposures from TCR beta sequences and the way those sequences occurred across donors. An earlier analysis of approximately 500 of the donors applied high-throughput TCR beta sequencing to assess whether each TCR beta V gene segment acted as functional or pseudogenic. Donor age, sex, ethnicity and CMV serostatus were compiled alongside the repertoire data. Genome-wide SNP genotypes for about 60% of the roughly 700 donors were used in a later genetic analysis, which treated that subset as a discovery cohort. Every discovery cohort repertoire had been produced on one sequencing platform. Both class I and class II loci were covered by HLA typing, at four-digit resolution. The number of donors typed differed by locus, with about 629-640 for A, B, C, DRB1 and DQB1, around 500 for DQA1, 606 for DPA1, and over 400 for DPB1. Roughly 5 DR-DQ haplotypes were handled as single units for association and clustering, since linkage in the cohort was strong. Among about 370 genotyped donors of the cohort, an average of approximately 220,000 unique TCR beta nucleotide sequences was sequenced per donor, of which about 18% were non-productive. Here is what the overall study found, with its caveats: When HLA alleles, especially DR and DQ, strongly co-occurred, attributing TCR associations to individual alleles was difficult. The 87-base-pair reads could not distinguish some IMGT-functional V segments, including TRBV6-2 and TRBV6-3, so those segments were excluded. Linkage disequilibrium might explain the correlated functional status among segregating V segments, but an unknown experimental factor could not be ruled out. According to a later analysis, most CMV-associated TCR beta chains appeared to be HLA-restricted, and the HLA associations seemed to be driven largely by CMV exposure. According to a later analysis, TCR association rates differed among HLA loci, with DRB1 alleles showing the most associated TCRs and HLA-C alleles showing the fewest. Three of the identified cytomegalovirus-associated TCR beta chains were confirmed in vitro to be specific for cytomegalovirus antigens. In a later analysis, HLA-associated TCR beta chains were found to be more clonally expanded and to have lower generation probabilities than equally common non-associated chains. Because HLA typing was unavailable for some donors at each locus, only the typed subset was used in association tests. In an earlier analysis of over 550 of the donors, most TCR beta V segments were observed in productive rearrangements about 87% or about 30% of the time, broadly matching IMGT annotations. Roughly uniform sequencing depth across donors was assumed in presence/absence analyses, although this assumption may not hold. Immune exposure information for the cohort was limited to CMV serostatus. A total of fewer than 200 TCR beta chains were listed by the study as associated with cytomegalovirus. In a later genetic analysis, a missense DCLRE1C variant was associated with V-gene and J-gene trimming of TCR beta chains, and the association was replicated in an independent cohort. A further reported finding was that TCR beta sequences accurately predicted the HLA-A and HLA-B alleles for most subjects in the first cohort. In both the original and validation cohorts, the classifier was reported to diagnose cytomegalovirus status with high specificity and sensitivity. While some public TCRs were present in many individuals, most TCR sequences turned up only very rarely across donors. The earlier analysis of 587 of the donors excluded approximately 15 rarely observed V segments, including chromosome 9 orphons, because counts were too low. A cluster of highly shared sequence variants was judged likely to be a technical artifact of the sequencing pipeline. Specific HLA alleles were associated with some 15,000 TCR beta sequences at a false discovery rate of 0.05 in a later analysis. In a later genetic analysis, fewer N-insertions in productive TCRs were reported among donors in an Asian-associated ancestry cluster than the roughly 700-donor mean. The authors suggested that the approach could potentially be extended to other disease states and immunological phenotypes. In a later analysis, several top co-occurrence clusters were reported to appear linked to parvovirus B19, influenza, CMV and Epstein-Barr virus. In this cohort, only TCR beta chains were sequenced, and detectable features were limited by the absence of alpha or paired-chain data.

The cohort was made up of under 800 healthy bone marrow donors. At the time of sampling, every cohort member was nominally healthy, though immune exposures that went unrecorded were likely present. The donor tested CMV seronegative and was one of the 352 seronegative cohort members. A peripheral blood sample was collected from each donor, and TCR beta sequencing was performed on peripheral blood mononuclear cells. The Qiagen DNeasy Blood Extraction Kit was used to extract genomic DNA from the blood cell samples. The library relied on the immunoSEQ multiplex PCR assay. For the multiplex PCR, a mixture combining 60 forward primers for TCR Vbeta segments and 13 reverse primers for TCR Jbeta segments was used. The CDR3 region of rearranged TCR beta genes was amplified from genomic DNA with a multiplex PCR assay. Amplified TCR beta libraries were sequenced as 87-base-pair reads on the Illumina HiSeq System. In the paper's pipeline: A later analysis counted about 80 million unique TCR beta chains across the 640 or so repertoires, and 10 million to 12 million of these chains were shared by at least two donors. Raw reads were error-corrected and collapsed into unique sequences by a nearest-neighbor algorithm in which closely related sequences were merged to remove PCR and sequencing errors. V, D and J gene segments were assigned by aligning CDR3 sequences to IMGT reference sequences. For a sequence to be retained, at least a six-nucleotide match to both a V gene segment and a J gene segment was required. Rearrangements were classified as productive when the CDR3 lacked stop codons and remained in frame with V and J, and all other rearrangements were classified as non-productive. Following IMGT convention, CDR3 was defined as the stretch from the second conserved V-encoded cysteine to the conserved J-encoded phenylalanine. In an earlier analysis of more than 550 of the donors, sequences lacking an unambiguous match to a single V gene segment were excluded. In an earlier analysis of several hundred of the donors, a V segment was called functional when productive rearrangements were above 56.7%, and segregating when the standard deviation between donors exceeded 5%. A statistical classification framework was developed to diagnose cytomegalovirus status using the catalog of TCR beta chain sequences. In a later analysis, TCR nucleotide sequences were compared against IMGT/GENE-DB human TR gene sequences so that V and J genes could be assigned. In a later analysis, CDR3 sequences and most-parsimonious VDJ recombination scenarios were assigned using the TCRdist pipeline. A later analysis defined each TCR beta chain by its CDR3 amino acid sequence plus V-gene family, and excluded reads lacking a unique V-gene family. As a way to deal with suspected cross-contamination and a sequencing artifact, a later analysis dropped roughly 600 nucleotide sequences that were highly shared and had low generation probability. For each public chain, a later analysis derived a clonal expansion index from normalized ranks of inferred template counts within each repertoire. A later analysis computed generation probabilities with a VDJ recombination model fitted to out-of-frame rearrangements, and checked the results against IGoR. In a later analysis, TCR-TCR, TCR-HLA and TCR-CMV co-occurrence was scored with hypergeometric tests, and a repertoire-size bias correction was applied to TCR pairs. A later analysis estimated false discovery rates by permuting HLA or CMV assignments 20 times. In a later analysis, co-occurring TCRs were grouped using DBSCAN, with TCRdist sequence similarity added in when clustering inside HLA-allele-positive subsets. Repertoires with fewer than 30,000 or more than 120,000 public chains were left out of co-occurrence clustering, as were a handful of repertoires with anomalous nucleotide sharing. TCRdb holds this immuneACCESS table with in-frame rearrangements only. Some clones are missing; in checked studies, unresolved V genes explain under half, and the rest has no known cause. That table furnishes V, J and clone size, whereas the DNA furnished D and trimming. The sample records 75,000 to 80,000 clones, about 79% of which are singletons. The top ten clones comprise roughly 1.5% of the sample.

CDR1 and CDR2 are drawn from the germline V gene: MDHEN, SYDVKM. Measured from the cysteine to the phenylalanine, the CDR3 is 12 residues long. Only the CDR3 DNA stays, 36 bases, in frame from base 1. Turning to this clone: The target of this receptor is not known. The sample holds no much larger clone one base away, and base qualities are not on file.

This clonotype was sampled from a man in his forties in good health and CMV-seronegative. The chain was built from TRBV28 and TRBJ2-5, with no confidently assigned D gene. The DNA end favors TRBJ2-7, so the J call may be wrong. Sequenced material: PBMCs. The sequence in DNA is TGTGCCAGCAGACTGACATCCTACGAGCAGTACTTC. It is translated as CASRLTSYEQYF.